This T cell receptor (beta chain) was identified in a study of metastatic and nonmetastatic thyroid tumors. Overall study: Peripheral blood and tumor or nodule samples from malignant and benign thyroid patients were compared.

CDR1 is LNHDA and CDR2 is SQIVND in the germline V gene (reference sequence). The junction had 18 bases not matched to a gene; V was cut back by 10 bases and J by 6 bases. The CDR3 is made up of 16 amino acids. Original data processing: Using the CDR3 differences seen across clinicopathological groups, the authors built a distant-metastasis classifier for papillary thyroid cancer, which was meant to discriminate distant-metastatic patients. Via MiXCR, TCRdb re-called the PCR reads. TCRdb, not the authors, supplied the V and J calls. The data show 85,000 to 95,000 clones, 15% seen once. Study-wide points: Benign nodules reportedly had significantly lower TCR beta diversity than malignant thyroid tumors in blood and tumor.

Thyroid surgery was performed in patients who had received no treatment beforehand. This clone was counted many times. Its antigen is still unknown. The genes are TRBV19 and TRBJ1-2; the match to TRBD1 covers 9 bases. The source material was blood. This TCR derives from a female donor with papillary thyroid cancer or a benign thyroid nodule (not recorded which). Some clones in this sample may be carry-over from other donors' samples. CDR3 amino acids: CATRTGGIGIGHGYTF. The CDR3, as DNA: TGTGCCACCAGAACAGGGGGCATAGGTATAGGACATGGCTACACCTTC.